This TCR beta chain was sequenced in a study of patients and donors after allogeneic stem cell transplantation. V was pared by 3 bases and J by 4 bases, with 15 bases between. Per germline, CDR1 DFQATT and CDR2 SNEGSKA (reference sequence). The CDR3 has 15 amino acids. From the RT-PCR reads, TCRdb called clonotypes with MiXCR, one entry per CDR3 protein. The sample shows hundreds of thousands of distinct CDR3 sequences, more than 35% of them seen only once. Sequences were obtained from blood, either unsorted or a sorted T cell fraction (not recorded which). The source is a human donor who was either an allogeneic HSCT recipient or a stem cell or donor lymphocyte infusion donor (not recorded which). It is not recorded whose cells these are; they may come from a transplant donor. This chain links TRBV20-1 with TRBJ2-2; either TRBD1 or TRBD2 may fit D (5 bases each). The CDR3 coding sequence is TGCAGTGCTAGTAAGCTGGCAGGGAGCACCGGGGAGCTGTTTTTT. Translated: CSASKLAGSTGELFF.